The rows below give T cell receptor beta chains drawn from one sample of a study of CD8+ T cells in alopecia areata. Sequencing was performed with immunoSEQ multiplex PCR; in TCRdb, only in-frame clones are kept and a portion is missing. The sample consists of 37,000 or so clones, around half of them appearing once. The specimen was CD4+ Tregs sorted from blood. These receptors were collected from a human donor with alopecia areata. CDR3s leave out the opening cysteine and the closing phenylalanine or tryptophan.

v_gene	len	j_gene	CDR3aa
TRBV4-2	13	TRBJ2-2	ASSQGQGSTGELF
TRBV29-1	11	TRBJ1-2	SVEEQTLYGYT
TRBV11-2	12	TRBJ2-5	ASSLGGVSGTQY
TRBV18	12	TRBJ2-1	ASSPLQGRNEQF
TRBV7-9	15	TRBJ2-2	ASVLSVGALDTGELF
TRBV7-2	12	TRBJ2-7	ASSLAGGSYEQY
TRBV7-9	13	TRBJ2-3	ASSRSGRRTDTQY
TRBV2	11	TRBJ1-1	VSNEGSSTEAF
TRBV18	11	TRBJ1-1	ASSPPGLTEAF
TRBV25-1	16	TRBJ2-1	ASSDSRQGLRSYNEQF
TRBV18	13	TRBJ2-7	ASSLAGQGVYEQY
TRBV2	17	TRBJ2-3	ASSDHPVGTGFRTDTQY
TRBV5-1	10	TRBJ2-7	ASSLEAYEQY
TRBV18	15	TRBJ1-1	ASSPVMSRGRNTEAF
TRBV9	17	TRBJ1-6	ASSAARGGEGSYNSPLH